This T cell receptor beta chain was captured in a study of blood T cell repertoires in COVID-19. In the study overall: T cells, B-cell-depleted T cells, or PBMCs provided the cDNA or gDNA that served as material.

The assay was immunoSEQ multiplex PCR, and TCRdb's table has in-frame clones only and misses some. The sample lists about 210,000 clones; approximately 90% were seen once. Trimming took 1 base from V and 2 from J, leaving 11 bases between them. Germline V gene data show CDR1 as SGHTA and CDR2 as FQGNSA. There are 15 residues in the CDR3. The sequence was collected from a woman in her thirties or forties with acute or convalescent COVID-19. The V call is TRBV7-2, the J call TRBJ1-2; D possibly corresponds to TRBD1 (6 bases). The sequenced sample was peripheral blood. CDR3 DNA sequence: TGTGCCAGCAGCTTAGGTGGAACAGGGAACTATGGCTACACCTTC. Translating gives CASSLGGTGNYGYTF.